The present entry profiles one T cell receptor beta chain with its context. Its antigen remains unidentified. The source of the sample is a study of identical twins. General study findings and limits: Model-predicted out-of-frame TCR alpha sharing fell below observed values in monozygotic twins. Excess sharing between twins was weaker in beta out-of-frame sequences. Zero-insertion analyses could be partly confounded by invariant MAIT and iNKT cells. Rather than following the same donors, the conclusions depended on cross-sectional statistical analysis.

One entry per CDR3 protein, called by TCRdb with MiXCR from the 5' RACE reads. The data hold around 960,000 distinct CDR3 sequences, with approximately 13% observed a single time. Germline lookup yields CDR1 MDHEN and CDR2 SYDVKM. This CDR3 has 15 residues. V was pared by 3 bases and J by 6 bases, with 14 bases between. These data were also reused for a study on yellow fever vaccine responses in identical twins.

The V and J genes are TRBV28 and TRBJ2-2; TRBD1 is a possible D gene (6 bases). This clonotype was sampled from a woman aged 18-30 years in good health. Input material: PBMCs. CDR3 in amino acids: CASSFFSGAPGELFF. The CDR3 region has the DNA TGTGCCAGCAGTTTCTTTTCAGGGGCCCCCGGGGAGCTGTTTTTT.